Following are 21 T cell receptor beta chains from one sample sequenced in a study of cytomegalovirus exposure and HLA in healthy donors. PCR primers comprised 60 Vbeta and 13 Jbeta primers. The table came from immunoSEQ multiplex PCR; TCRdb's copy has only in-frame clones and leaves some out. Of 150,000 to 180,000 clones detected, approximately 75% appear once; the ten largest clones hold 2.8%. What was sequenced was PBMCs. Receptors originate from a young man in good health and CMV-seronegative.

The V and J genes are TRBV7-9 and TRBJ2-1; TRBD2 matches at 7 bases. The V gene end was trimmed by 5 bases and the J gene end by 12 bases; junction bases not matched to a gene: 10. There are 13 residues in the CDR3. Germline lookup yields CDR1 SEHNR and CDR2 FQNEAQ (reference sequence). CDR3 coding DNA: TGTGCCAGCAGCGGGGGGGGGTCCCTAGGGCAGTTCTTC. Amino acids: CASSGGGSLGQFF.

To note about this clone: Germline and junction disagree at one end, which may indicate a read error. The CDR3 DNA follows: TGTGCCAGCAGTCGAGGTTCTGGGGCCAACGGCCTGACTTTC. Translated: CASSRGSGANGLTF. This chain links TRBV2 with TRBJ2-6; possible D gene TRBD1, 5 bases. Germline V gene lookup returns CDR1 SNHLY and CDR2 FYNNEI. The CDR3 is 14 residues long. Using reference TRBV2 and TRBJ2-6 for the parts outside the CDR3, the full variable domain is EPEVTQTPSHQVTQMGQEVILRCVPISNHLYFYWYRQILGQKVEFLVSFYNNEISEKSEIFDDQFSVERPDGSNFTLKIRSTKLEDSAMYFCASSRGSGANGLTFGAGSRLTVL.

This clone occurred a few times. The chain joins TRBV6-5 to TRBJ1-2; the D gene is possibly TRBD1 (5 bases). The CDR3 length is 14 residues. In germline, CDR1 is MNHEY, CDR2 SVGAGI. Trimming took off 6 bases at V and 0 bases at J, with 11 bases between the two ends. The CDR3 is CASSLRQSNYGYTF. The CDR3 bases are TGTGCCAGCAGCCTCCGACAGTCTAACTATGGCTACACCTTC.

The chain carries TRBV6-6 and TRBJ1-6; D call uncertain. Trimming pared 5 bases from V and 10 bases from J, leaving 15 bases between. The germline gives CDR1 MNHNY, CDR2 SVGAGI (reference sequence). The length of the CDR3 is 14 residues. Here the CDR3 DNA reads TGTGCCAGCAGTACCGGCGGTCCTGGATCACCCCTCCACTTT. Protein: CASSTGGPGSPLHF.

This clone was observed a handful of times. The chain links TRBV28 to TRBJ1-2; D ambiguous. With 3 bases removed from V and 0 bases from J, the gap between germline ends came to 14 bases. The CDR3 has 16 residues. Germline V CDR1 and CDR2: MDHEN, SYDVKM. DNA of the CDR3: TGTGCCAGCAGTTTTTTTTTCATGGCATCTAACTATGGCTACACCTTC. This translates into CASSFFFMASNYGYTF.

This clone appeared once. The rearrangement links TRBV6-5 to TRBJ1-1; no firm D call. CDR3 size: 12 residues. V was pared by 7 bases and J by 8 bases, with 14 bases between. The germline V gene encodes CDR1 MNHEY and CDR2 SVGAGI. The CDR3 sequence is CASKFYGPEAFF. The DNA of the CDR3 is TGTGCCAGCAAGTTTTATGGCCCCGAAGCTTTCTTT.

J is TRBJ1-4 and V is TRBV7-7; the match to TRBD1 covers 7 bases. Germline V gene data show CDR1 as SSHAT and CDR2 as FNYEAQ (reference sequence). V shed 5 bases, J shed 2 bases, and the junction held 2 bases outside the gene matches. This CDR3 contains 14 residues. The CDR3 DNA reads TGTGCCAGCAGCCCACAGGGGACTAATGAAAAACTGTTTTTT. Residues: CASSPQGTNEKLFF.

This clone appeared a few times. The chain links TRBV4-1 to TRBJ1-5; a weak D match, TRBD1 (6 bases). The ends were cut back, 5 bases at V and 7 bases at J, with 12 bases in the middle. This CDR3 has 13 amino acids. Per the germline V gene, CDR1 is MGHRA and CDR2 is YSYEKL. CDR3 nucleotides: TGCGCCAGCAGCGCACAGGGACCACAGCCCCAGCATTTT. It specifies CASSAQGPQPQHF.

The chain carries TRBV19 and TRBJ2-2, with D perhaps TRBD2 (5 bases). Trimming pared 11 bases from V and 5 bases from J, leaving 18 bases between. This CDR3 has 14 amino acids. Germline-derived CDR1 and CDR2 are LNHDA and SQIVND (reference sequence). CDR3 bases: TGTGCCTCCAGCCGGACTGACGATACCGGGGAGCTGTTTTTT. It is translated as CASSRTDDTGELFF.

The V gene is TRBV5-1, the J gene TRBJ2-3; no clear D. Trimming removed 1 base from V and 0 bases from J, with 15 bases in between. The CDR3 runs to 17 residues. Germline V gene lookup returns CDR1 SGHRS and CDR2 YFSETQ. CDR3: CASSLWYSQGSTDTQYF. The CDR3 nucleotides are TGCGCCAGCAGCTTGTGGTACAGCCAAGGAAGCACAGATACGCAGTATTTT.

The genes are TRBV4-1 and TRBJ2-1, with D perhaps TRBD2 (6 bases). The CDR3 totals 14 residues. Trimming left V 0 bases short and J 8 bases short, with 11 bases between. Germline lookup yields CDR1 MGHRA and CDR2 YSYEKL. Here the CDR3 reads CASSQDRLGHEQFF. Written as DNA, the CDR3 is TGCGCCAGCAGCCAAGATCGACTAGGCCATGAGCAGTTCTTC.

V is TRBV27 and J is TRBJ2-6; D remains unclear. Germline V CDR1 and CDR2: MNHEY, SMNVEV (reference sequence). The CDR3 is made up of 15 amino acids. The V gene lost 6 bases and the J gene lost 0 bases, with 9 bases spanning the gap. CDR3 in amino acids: CASSTVVSGANVLTF. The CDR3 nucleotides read TGTGCCAGCAGCACAGTGGTCTCTGGGGCCAACGTCCTGACTTTC.

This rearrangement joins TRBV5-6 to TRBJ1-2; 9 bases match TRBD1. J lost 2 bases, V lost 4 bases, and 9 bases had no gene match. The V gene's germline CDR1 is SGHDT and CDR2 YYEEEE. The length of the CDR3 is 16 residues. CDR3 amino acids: CASSLSSGTGNYGYTF. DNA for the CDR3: TGTGCCAGCAGCCTCTCCTCCGGGACAGGGAACTATGGCTACACCTTC.

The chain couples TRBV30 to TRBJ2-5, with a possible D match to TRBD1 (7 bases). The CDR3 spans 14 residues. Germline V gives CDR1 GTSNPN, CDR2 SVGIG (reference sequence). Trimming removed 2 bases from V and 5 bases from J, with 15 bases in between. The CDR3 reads CAWSRGGGEETQYF. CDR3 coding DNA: TGTGCCTGGAGTCGAGGAGGGGGCGAGGAGACCCAGTACTTC.

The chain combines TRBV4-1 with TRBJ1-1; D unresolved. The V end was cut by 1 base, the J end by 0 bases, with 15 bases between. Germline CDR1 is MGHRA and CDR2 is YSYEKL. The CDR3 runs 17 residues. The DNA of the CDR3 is TGCGCCAGCAGCCAAGGGGTGGTAGCGAAGATGAACACTGAAGCTTTCTTT. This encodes CASSQGVVAKMNTEAFF.

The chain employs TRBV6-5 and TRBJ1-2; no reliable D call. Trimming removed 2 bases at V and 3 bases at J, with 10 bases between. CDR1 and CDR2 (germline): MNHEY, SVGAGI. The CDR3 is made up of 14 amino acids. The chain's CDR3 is CASSYKGGYYGYTF. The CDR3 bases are TGTGCCAGCAGTTACAAGGGAGGGTACTATGGCTACACCTTC.

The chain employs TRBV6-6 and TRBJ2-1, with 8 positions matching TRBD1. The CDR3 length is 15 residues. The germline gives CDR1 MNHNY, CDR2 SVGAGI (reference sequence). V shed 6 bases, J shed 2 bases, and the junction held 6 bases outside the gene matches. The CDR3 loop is CASRDGQGTYNEQFF. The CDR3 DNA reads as TGTGCCAGCAGAGACGGACAGGGCACCTACAATGAGCAGTTCTTC.

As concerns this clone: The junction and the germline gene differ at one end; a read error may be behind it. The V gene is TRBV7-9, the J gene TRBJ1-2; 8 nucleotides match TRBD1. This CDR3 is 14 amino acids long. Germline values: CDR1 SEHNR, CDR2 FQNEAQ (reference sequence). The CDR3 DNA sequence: TGTTCCAGCAGCGTCAGGGGGCAGGACTATGGCTACACCTTC. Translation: CSSSVRGQDYGYTF.

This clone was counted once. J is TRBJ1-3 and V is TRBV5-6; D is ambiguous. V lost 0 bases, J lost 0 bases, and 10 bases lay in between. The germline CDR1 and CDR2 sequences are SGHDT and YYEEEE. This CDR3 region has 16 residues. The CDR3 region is CASSLGGINSGNTIYF. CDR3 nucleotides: TGTGCCAGCAGCTTGGGAGGGATCAACTCTGGAAACACCATATATTTT. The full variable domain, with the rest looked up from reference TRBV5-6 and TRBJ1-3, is DAGVTQSPTHLIKTRGQQVTLRCSPKSGHDTVSWYQQALGQGPQFIFQYYEEEERQRGNFPDRFSGHQFPNYSSELNVNALLLGDSALYLCASSLGGINSGNTIYFGEGSWLTVV.

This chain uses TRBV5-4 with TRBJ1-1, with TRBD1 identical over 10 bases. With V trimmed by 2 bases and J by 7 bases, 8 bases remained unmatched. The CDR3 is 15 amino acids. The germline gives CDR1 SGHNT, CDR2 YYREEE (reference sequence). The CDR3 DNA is TGTGCCAGCAGCTTTCCCCTGACAGGGGGCGGTGAAGCTTTCTTT. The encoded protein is CASSFPLTGGGEAFF.

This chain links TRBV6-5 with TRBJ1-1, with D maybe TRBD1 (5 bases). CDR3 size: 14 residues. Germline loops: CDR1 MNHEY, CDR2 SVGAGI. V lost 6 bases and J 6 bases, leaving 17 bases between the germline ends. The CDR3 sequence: CASRPTGGVPEAFF. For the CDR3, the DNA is TGTGCCAGCAGGCCAACAGGTGGGGTTCCTGAAGCTTTCTTT.